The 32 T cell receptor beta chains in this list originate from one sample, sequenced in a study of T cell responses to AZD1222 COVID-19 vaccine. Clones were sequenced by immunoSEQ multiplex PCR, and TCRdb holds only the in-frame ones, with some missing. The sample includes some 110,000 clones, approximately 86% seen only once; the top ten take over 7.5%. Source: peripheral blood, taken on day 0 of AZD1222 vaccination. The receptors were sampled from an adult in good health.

CDR3 nucleotides: TGTGCCAGCAGTTACTCGATGTGGGCAGGGGATCAGCCCCAGCATTTT. It encodes CASSYSMWAGDQPQHF. This sequence joins TRBV6-2 or TRBV6-3 and TRBJ1-5, with D perhaps matching TRBD1 (6 bases). Per germline, CDR1 MNHEY and CDR2 SVGEGT. V was pared by 0 bases and J by 5 bases, with 14 bases between. The CDR3 contains 16 residues.

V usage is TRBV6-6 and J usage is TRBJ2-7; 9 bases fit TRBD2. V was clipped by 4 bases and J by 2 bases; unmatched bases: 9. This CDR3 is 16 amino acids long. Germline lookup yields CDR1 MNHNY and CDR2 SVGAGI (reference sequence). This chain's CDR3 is CASSFRLAGAPYEQYF. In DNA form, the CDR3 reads TGTGCCAGCAGTTTCCGATTAGCGGGGGCACCCTACGAGCAGTACTTC.

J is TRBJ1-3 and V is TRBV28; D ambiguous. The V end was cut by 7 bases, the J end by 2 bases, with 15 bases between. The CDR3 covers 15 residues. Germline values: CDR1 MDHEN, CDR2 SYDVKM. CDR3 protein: CASTPGVITGNTIYF. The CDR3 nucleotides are TGTGCCAGCACCCCCGGGGTGATCACTGGAAACACCATATATTTT.

CDR3 amino acids: CASSYRTGGFYEQYF. DNA of the CDR3: TGTGCCAGCAGTTACCGGACAGGGGGCTTCTACGAGCAGTACTTC. The chain is built from TRBV6-5 and TRBJ2-7; 11 nucleotides agree with TRBD1. This CDR3 has 15 amino acids. CDR1 MNHEY and CDR2 SVGAGI come from the germline V gene. The V gene end was trimmed by 2 bases and the J gene end by 3 bases; junction bases not matched to a gene: 3.

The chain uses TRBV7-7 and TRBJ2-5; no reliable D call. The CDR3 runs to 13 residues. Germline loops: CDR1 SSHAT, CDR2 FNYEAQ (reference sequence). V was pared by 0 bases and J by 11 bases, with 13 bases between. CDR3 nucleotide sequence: TGTGCCAGCAGCTTAGCGGTGGGCCGGGCTCAGTACTTC. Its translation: CASSLAVGRAQYF.

The DNA of the CDR3 is TGTGCCAGCAGCACCACTAGCGGCTACAATGAGCAGTTCTTC. Protein sequence: CASSTTSGYNEQFF. This rearrangement joins TRBV7-9 to TRBJ2-1; TRBD2 matches at 8 bases. CDR1 and CDR2 from the germline V gene are SEHNR and FQNEAQ (reference sequence). CDR3 length equals 14 residues. V trimming: 5 bases; J trimming: 3 bases; junction bases outside the gene matches: 3.

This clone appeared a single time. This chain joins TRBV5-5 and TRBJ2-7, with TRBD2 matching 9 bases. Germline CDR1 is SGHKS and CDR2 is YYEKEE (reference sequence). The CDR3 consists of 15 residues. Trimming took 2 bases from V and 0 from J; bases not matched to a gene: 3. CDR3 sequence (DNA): TGTGCCAGCAGCTTCGTTAGCGGGAGCTCCTACGAGCAGTACTTC. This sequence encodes CASSFVSGSSYEQYF.

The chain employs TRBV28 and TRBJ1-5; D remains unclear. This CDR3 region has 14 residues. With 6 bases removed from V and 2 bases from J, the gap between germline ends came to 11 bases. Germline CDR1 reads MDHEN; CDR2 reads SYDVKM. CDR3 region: CASRKARGNQPQHF. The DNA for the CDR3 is TGTGCCAGCAGAAAAGCCCGGGGCAATCAGCCCCAGCATTTT.

CDR3 region: CATTYRDSEAKLFF. Here the CDR3 DNA reads TGTGCCACTACATACAGGGATTCGGAGGCAAAACTGTTTTTT. The gene calls are TRBV2 and TRBJ1-4; D is perhaps TRBD1 (6 bases). Looked up from germline, CDR1 is SNHLY and CDR2 is FYNNEI. V gave up 10 bases and J gave up 10 bases, with 22 bases separating them. The CDR3 is 14 amino acids.

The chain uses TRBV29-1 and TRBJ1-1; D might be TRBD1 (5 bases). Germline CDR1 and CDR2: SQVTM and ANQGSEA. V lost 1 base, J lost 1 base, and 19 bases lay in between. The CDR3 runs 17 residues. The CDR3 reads CSVEGGFWSPANTEAFF. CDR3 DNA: TGCAGCGTTGAAGGGGGGTTCTGGTCCCCCGCGAACACTGAAGCTTTCTTT.

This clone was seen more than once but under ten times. This chain's CDR3 is CSVPAGDYGYTF. The CDR3 DNA reads as TGCAGCGTTCCCGCAGGGGACTATGGCTACACCTTC. The chain employs TRBV29-1 and TRBJ1-2, with a possible D match to TRBD1 (6 bases). Germline CDR1 reads SQVTM; CDR2 reads ANQGSEA. Trimming stripped 5 bases from V and 3 bases from J, with 10 bases between. The CDR3 runs 12 residues.

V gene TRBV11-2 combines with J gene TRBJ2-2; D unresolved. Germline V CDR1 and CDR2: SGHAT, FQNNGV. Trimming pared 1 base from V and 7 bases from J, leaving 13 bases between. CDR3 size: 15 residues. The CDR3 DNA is TGTGCCAGCAGCTTAGGCTTGGGTGCCGACGGGGAGCTGTTTTTT. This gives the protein CASSLGLGADGELFF.

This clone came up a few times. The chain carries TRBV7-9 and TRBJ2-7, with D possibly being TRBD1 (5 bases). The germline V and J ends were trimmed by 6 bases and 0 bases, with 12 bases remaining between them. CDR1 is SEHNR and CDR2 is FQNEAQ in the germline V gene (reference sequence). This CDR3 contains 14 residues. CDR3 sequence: CASRDTSDSYEQYF. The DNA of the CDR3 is TGTGCCAGCAGGGACACCTCTGACTCCTACGAGCAGTACTTC.

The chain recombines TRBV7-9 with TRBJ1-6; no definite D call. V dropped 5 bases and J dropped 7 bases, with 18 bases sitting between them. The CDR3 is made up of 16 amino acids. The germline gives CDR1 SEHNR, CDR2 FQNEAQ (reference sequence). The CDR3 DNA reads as TGTGCCAGCAGCCTGGCCAGATCTTCGTGGAATTCACCCCTCCACTTT. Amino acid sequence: CASSLARSSWNSPLHF.

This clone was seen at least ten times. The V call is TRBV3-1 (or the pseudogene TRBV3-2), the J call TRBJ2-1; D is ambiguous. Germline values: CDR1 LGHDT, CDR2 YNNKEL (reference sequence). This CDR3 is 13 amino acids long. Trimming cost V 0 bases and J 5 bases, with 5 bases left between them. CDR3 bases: TGTGCCAGCAGCCAAGAGTCTGACAATGAGCAGTTCTTC. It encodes CASSQESDNEQFF.

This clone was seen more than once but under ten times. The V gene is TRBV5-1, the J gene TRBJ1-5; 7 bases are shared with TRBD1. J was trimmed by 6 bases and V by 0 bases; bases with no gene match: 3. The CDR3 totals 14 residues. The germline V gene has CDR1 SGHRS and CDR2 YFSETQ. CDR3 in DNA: TGCGCCAGCAGCTTGGCGTCAGGGGGTCAGCCCCAGCATTTT. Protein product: CASSLASGGQPQHF. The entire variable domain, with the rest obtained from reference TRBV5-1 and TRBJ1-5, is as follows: KAGVTQTPRYLIKTRGQQVTLSCSPISGHRSVSWYQQTPGQGLQFLFEYFSETQRNKGNFPGRFSGRQFSNSRSEMNVSTLELGDSALYLCASSLASGGQPQHFGDGTRLSIL.

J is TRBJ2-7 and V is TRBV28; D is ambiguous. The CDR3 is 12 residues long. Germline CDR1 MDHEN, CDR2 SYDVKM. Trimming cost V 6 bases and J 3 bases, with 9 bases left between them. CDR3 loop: CASRGLSYEQYF. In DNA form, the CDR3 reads TGTGCCAGCAGAGGTCTGAGCTACGAGCAGTACTTC.

The CDR3 nucleotides read TGTGCCAGCAGCCAATTTGGCAGCTCCTACAATGAGCAGTTCTTC. It codes for CASSQFGSSYNEQFF. The rearrangement joins TRBV6-5 to TRBJ2-1; D unclear. The CDR3 has 15 residues. The germline CDR1 and CDR2 sequences are MNHEY and SVGAGI. Deletions cut 6 bases from V and 0 bases from J, with 12 bases between.

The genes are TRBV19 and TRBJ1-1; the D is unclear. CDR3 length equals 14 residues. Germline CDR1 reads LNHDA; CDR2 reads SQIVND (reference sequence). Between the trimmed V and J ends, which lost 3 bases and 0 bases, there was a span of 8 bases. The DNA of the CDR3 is TGTGCCAGTAGTATCGAGGGAATGAACACTGAAGCTTTCTTT. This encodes CASSIEGMNTEAFF. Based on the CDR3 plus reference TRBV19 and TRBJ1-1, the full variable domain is DGGITQSPKYLFRKEGQNVTLSCEQNLNHDAMYWYRQDPGQGLRLIYYSQIVNDFQKGDIAEGYSVSREKKESFPLTVTSAQKNPTAFYLCASSIEGMNTEAFFGQGTRLTVV.

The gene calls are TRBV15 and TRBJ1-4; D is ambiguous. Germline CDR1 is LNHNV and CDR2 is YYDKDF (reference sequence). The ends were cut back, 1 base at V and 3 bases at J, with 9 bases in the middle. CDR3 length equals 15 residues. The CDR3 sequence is CATSRAKGSNEKLFF. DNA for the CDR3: TGTGCCACCAGCAGAGCTAAGGGATCTAATGAAAAACTGTTTTTT.

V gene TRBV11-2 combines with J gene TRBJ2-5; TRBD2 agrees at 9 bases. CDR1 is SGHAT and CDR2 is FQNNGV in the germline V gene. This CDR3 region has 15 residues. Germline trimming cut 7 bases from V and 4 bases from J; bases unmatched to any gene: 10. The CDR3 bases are TGTGCCAGCACCGACCATCTGGGACTAGCAGAGACCCAGTACTTC. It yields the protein CASTDHLGLAETQYF.

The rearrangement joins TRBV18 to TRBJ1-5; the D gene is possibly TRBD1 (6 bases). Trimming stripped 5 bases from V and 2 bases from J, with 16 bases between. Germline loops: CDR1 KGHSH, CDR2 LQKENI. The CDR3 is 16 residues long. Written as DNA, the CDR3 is TGTGCCAGCTCAGGGGGCGCAGTTCAGGGCAATCAGCCCCAGCATTTT. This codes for CASSGGAVQGNQPQHF.

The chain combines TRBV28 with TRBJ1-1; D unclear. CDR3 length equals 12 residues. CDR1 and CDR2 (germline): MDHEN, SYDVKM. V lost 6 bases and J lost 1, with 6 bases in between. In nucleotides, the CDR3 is TGTGCCAGCAGAATGAGGAACACTGAAGCTTTCTTT. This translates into CASRMRNTEAFF.

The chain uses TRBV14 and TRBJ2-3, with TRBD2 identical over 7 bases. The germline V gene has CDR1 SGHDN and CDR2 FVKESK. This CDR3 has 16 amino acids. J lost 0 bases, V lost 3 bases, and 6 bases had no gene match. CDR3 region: CASSQTAGISTDTQYF. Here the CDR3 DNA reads TGTGCCAGCAGCCAGACAGCGGGAATTAGCACAGATACGCAGTATTTT.

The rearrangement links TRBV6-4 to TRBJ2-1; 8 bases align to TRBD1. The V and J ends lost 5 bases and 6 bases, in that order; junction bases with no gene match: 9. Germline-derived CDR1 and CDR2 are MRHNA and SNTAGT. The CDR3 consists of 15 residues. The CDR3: CASSSQGARGNEQFF. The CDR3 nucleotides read TGTGCCAGCAGTTCCCAGGGGGCCCGGGGCAATGAGCAGTTCTTC.

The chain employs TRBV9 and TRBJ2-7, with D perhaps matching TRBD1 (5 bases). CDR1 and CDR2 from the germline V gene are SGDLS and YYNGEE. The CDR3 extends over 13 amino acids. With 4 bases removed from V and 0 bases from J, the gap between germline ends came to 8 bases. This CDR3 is CASSTGHSYEQYF. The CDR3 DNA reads TGTGCCAGCAGCACCGGACACTCCTACGAGCAGTACTTC.

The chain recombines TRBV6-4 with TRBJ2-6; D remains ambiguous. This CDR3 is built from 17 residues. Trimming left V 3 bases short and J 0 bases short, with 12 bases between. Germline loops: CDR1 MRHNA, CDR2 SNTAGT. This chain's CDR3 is CASSERHISSGANVLTF. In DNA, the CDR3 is TGTGCCAGCAGTGAACGGCATATTAGCTCTGGGGCCAACGTCCTGACTTTC.

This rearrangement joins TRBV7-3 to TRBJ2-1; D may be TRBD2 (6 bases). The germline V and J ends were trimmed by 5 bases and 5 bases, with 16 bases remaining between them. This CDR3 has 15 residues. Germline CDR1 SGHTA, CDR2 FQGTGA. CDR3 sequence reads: CASSTSRDWHNEQFF. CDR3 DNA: TGTGCCAGCAGCACTAGCAGGGACTGGCACAATGAGCAGTTCTTC.

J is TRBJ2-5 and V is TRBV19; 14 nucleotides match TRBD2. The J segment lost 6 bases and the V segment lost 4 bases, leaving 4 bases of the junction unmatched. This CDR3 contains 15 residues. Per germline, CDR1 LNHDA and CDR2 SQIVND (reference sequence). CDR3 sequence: CASSKTSGGAKTQYF. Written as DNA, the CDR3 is TGTGCCAGTAGTAAGACTAGCGGGGGGGCGAAGACCCAGTACTTC.

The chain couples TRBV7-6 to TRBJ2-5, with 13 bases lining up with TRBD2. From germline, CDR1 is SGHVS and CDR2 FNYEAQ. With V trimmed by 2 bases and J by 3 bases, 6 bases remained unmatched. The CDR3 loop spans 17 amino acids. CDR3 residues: CASSLFTSGGEKETQYF. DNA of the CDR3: TGTGCCAGCAGCTTATTCACTAGCGGGGGGGAAAAAGAGACCCAGTACTTC.

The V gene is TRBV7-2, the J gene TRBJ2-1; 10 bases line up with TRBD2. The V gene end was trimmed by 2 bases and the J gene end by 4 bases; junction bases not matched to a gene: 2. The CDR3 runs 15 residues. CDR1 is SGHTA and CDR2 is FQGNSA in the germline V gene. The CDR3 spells CASSLSSGGYNEQFF. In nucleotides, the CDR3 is TGTGCCAGCAGCTTATCTAGCGGGGGTTACAATGAGCAGTTCTTC.

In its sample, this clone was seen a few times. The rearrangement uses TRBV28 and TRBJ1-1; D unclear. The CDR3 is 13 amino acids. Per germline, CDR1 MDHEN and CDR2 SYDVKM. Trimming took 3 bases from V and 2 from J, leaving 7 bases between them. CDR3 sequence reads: CASSFRVNTEAFF. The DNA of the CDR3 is TGTGCCAGCAGTTTCCGGGTTAACACTGAAGCTTTCTTT. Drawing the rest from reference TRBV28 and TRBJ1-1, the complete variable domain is DVKVTQSSRYLVKRTGEKVFLECVQDMDHENMFWYRQDPGLGLRLIYFSYDVKMKEKGDIPEGYSVSREKKERFSLILESASTNQTSMYLCASSFRVNTEAFFGQGTRLTVV.